A single sample gave rise to the 31 T cell receptor beta chains below, sequenced in a study of T cell clonality in common variable immunodeficiency. TCRdb keeps only in-frame clones here, not all; method: immunoSEQ multiplex PCR. This sample carries around 47,000 clones, none of them present only once. The sequencing sample was made of peripheral blood mononuclear cells. These receptors were collected from a person aged 18 to 75 in good health.

As to this clone: The read ends 3 residues shy of where the CDR3 ends; the end is completed using the germline J gene. This chain uses TRBV30 with TRBJ1-6; D is perhaps TRBD1 (6 bases). V was pared by 0 bases and J by 7 bases, with 10 bases between. CDR3 length: 14 residues. CDR1 GTSNPN and CDR2 SVGIG come from the germline V gene (reference sequence). CDR3 protein: CAWSVTRGNSPLHF. CDR3 DNA, as far as it was read: TGTGCCTGGAGTGTGACCAGGGGCAATTCACCC.

This clone has a count of ten or more. Read data end 3 residues before the CDR3 end; the end is taken from the germline J gene. The rearrangement uses TRBV19 and TRBJ2-2; D might be TRBD1 (6 bases). The CDR3 length is 16 residues. The germline gives CDR1 LNHDA, CDR2 SQIVND (reference sequence). V lost 7 bases and J lost 0, with 15 bases in between. Incomplete CDR3 DNA: TGTGCCAGTACCCCGAACAGGGCTTCGAACACCGGGGAG. Its translation: CASTPNRASNTGE. The CDR3 as a whole reads CASTPNRASNTGELFF.

At least ten counts were recorded for this clone. The read halts 3 residues ahead of the CDR3 end, with the missing end drawn from the germline J gene. The V call is TRBV18, the J call TRBJ1-6; no firm D call. Looked up from germline, CDR1 is KGHSH and CDR2 is LQKENI. CDR3 length: 13 amino acids. Trimming left V 5 bases short and J 8 bases short, with 10 bases between. This chain's CDR3 is CASSSTVDSPLHF. The DNA read from the CDR3 is TGTGCCAGCTCATCAACGGTGGATTCACCC. The full variable domain, completed using reference TRBV18 and TRBJ1-6, is NAGVMQNPRHLVRRRGQEARLRCSPMKGHSHVYWYRQLPEEGLKFMVYLQKENIIDESGMPKERFSAEFPKEGPSILRIQQVVRGDSAAYFCASSSTVDSPLHFGNGTRLTVT.

This clone has a handful of counts. From the germline J gene comes the end of the CDR3, since the read stops 3 residues before it. The chain links TRBV20-1 to TRBJ2-7, with 9 nucleotides matching TRBD1. The CDR3 has 13 residues. V shed 7 bases, J shed 2 bases, and the junction held 6 bases outside the gene matches. Looked up from germline, CDR1 is DFQATT and CDR2 is SNEGSKA (reference sequence). CDR3 sequence: CSVPGQGAYEQYF. The part of the CDR3 DNA that was read is TGCAGTGTCCCGGGACAGGGAGCCTACGAG.

There are many counts of this clone. CDR3: CASSVVGKTDSSQPQHF. Incomplete CDR3 DNA: TGTGCCAGCAGCGTAGTCGGGAAGACTGACAGTTCTCAGCCC. This chain links TRBV9 with TRBJ1-5, with D possibly being TRBD1 (5 bases). The read terminates 3 residues ahead of where the CDR3 ends, so the germline J gene completes it. Germline V gene data show CDR1 as SGDLS and CDR2 as YYNGEE. The CDR3 extends over 17 amino acids. The V gene lost 0 bases and the J gene lost 6 bases, with 19 bases spanning the gap.

This clone was observed at least ten times. The read gets to within 3 residues of the CDR3 end, and the germline J gene fills in the rest. V is TRBV7-3 and J is TRBJ2-3, with D uncertain. Germline CDR1 is SGHTA and CDR2 is FQGTGA. The CDR3 runs 15 residues. Trimming pared 5 bases from V and 0 bases from J, leaving 12 bases between. The DNA read from the CDR3 is TGTGCCAGCAGCATTACAATATCTAGCACAGATACG. Amino acid sequence: CASSITISSTDT. The CDR3 in its entirety is CASSITISSTDTQYF. The full variable domain, with the rest looked up from reference TRBV7-3 and TRBJ2-3, is GAGVSQTPSNKVTEKGKYVELRCDPISGHTALYWYRQSLGQGPEFLIYFQGTGAADDSGLPNDRFFAVRPEGSVSTLKIQRTERGDSAVYLCASSITISSTDTQYFGPGTRLTVL.

This clone was detected ten times or more. The CDR3 is cut off 3 residues early in the read; its end comes from the germline J gene. The genes are TRBV30 and TRBJ1-3, with D uncertain. Germline CDR1 GTSNPN, CDR2 SVGIG (reference sequence). The CDR3 is 13 amino acids. V was pared by 0 bases and J by 3 bases, with 6 bases between. The CDR3: CAWSVTDGNTIYF. The CDR3 DNA, read in part, is TGTGCCTGGAGTGTTACAGATGGAAACACC.

This clone occurred many times. The missing CDR3 end, 3 residues past where the read stops, is filled in from the germline J gene. The chain recombines TRBV29-1 with TRBJ2-7; a possible D gene is TRBD1 (7 bases). This CDR3 contains 16 residues. The V gene's germline CDR1 is SQVTM and CDR2 ANQGSEA. V lost 5 bases to trimming and J lost 2 bases, with 22 bases between them. CDR3 in amino acids: CSVWGLGAGGTYEQYF. The CDR3 bases that were read are TGCAGCGTTTGGGGCCTAGGGGCAGGGGGGACCTACGAG.

This clone appeared many times. The observed sequence ends 3 residues before the CDR3 terminus, with the missing tail filled in from the germline J gene. This sequence joins TRBV5-1 and TRBJ2-3; no reliable D call. Trimming stripped 4 bases from V and 4 bases from J, with 10 bases between. The CDR3 totals 13 residues. Germline V gene lookup returns CDR1 SGHRS and CDR2 YFSETQ. The sequenced CDR3 bases are TGCGCCAGCAGCAGGGCCCTGTCAGATACG. This codes for CASSRALSDT. In full, the CDR3 reads CASSRALSDTQYF.

This clone was seen repeatedly, ten times or more. The CDR3 extends 3 residues past the end of the read, so its final part is completed from the germline J gene. This sequence joins TRBV30 and TRBJ1-1; D is possibly TRBD1 (5 bases). This CDR3 is 12 amino acids long. From germline, CDR1 is GTSNPN and CDR2 SVGIG (reference sequence). CDR3 residues: CAWSGGPLTAFF. CDR3 DNA, as far as it was read: TGTGCCTGGAGCGGGGGACCGCTTACC.

This clone was counted ten times or more. Read data end 3 residues before the CDR3 end; the end is taken from the germline J gene. This chain connects TRBV6-1 to TRBJ1-5; 7 nucleotides agree with TRBD1. This CDR3 comprises 14 residues. In germline, CDR1 is MNHNS, CDR2 SASEGT. Trimming at V came to 4 bases and at J to 3 bases, leaving 3 bases not matched to a gene. The CDR3 is CASSGDRHNQPQHF. CDR3 bases read: TGTGCCAGCAGTGGGGACAGACACAATCAGCCC.

This clone was picked up many times. The CDR3 end is not reached by the read, which stops 3 residues before it; the germline J gene fills it in. V is TRBV19 and J is TRBJ2-7; possibly TRBD1 for D (6 bases). Germline V gives CDR1 LNHDA, CDR2 SQIVND (reference sequence). The V end lost 8 bases, the J end lost 6 bases, and 11 bases lay between the germline ends. The CDR3 extends over 11 amino acids. The CDR3 reads CASSQGSEQYF. The part of the CDR3 DNA that was read is TGTGCCAGTTCCCAGGGGAGCGAG.

This clone was counted at least ten times. The CDR3 is cut off 3 residues early in the read; its end comes from the germline J gene. This chain connects TRBV7-3 to TRBJ2-6; possible D gene TRBD2, 6 bases. This CDR3 comprises 17 residues. Germline V gene data show CDR1 as SGHTA and CDR2 as FQGTGA. Trimming left V 1 base short and J 2 bases short, with 12 bases between. CDR3 protein: CASSLRPPGAGANVLTF. Partial CDR3 DNA: TGTGCCAGCAGCTTAAGGCCCCCGGGGGCTGGGGCCAACGTC.

This clone has a count of ten or more. Read sequence stops 3 residues before the CDR3 end, and the germline J gene provides the missing end. The chain uses TRBV20-1 and TRBJ1-6, with 10 bases matching TRBD1. Trimming cost V 0 bases and J 7 bases; bases outside gene matches: 3. Per the germline V gene, CDR1 is DFQATT and CDR2 is SNEGSKA (reference sequence). The CDR3 totals 15 residues. The part of the CDR3 DNA that was read is TGCAGTGCTAGAGAGCGGGGACAGGGGAATTCACCC. It codes for CSARERGQGNSP. The whole CDR3 sequence is CSARERGQGNSPLHF.

This clone occurred many times. Read coverage stops 3 residues before the CDR3 terminus; the germline J gene supplies the remainder. The rearrangement uses TRBV20-1 and TRBJ2-2, with a possible D match to TRBD1 (6 bases). There are 14 residues in the CDR3. The V and J ends lost 5 bases and 4 bases respectively, with 14 bases between them. Germline V lookup: CDR1 DFQATT, CDR2 SNEGSKA (reference sequence). The DNA read from the CDR3 is TGCAGTGCTGGGGAAAACAGGGCCACCGGGGAG. Translated, it gives CSAGENRATGE. The whole CDR3 region reads CSAGENRATGELFF.

This clone was seen repeatedly, ten times or more. Read coverage stops 3 residues before the CDR3 terminus; the germline J gene supplies the remainder. J is TRBJ2-5 and V is TRBV7-6, with 7 bases identical to TRBD1. This CDR3 spans 15 amino acids. CDR1 and CDR2 from the germline V gene are SGHVS and FNYEAQ. Unmatched junction bases numbered 12, after V lost 9 bases and J lost 2 bases. Partial CDR3 DNA: TGTGCCAGTCTACCCTCACAGGGGAATCAAGAGACC. Protein sequence: CASLPSQGNQET. The whole CDR3 sequence reads CASLPSQGNQETQYF.

Incomplete CDR3 DNA: TGTGCCAGCTCAGGCCGGGACAGCTCCTACGAC. Its translation is CASSGRDSSYD. In full, the CDR3 reads CASSGRDSSYDYTF. This chain connects TRBV18 to TRBJ1-2; 7 positions agree with TRBD1. The CDR3 end falls 3 residues outside the read, so it is completed with the germline J gene. CDR1 is KGHSH and CDR2 is LQKENI in the germline V gene. The CDR3 extends over 14 amino acids.

In regard to this clone: The read comes to an end 3 residues before the CDR3 does, leaving the germline J gene to fill in the end. The rearrangement uses TRBV19 and TRBJ2-2, with 12 nucleotides matching TRBD1. The CDR3 spans 17 residues. Germline loops: CDR1 LNHDA, CDR2 SQIVND (reference sequence). V gave up 5 bases and J gave up 4 bases; unmatched junction bases: 8. The CDR3 DNA, read in part, is TGTGCCAGTAGTCCGGGACAGGGGGCGCCGGCCACCGGGGAG. Its translation: CASSPGQGAPATGE. The whole CDR3 reads CASSPGQGAPATGELFF.

This clone showed up many times. Read data end 3 residues before the CDR3 end; the end is taken from the germline J gene. V usage is TRBV28 and J usage is TRBJ2-2, with D possibly TRBD1 on 6 matching bases. The CDR3 extends over 15 amino acids. The germline V and J ends were trimmed by 2 bases and 1 base, with 8 bases remaining between them. Germline-derived CDR1 and CDR2 are MDHEN and SYDVKM. CDR3 DNA, as far as it was read: TGTGCCAGCAGTTTAGGGACACTGAACACCGGGGAG. Translation gives CASSLGTLNTGE. The entire CDR3 protein is CASSLGTLNTGELFF.

This clone was recorded many times. The sequence runs out 3 residues before the end of the CDR3; the remainder is reconstructed from the germline J gene. This chain joins TRBV5-1 and TRBJ1-2, with 7 bases matching TRBD1. The germline V gene encodes CDR1 SGHRS and CDR2 YFSETQ. Trimming took 4 bases from V and 3 from J; bases not matched to a gene: 3. The CDR3 spans 13 residues. The part of the CDR3 DNA that was read is TGCGCCAGCAGCCCCACAGGGGACTATGGC. Protein product: CASSPTGDYG. The entire CDR3 sequence reads CASSPTGDYGYTF.

This clone occurred many times. The observed sequence ends 3 residues before the CDR3 terminus, with the missing tail filled in from the germline J gene. The chain combines TRBV28 with TRBJ1-2, with a possible D match to TRBD1 (6 bases). Germline-derived CDR1 and CDR2 are MDHEN and SYDVKM. V lost 6 bases, J lost 2 bases, and 10 bases lay in between. This CDR3 is built from 13 residues. The DNA read from the CDR3 is TGTGCCAGCAGGGGAACAGGGAACTATGGC. Its translation is CASRGTGNYG. The full CDR3 protein is CASRGTGNYGYTF.

This clone was recorded many times. The DNA ends 3 residues before the CDR3 does, and the rest of the CDR3 is filled in from the germline J gene. The gene calls are TRBV5-1 and TRBJ1-1; perhaps TRBD1 as D (5 bases). Germline assignment: CDR1 SGHRS and CDR2 YFSETQ. CDR3 size: 15 residues. V was pared by 0 bases and J by 0 bases, with 9 bases between. CDR3 sequence reads: CASSLAAGMNTEAFF. CDR3 bases read: TGCGCCAGCAGCTTGGCCGCAGGGATGAACACTGAA.

This clone was seen ten or more times. The CDR3 end falls 3 residues outside the read, so it is completed with the germline J gene. The chain combines TRBV10-3 with TRBJ1-5, with a weak D call TRBD1 (6 bases). Trimming left V 3 bases short and J 2 bases short, with 8 bases between. Per the germline V gene, CDR1 is ENHRY and CDR2 is SYGVKD. The CDR3 is made up of 14 amino acids. Incomplete CDR3 DNA: TGTGCCATCAGTGACGGGGGGCGCAATCAGCCC. Translating gives CAISDGGRNQP. The entire CDR3 protein is CAISDGGRNQPQHF.

This clone was observed many times. From the germline J gene comes the end of the CDR3, since the read stops 3 residues before it. This chain connects TRBV20-1 to TRBJ1-5, with D maybe TRBD1 (6 bases). Germline V lookup: CDR1 DFQATT, CDR2 SNEGSKA (reference sequence). Trimming removed 6 bases at V and 7 bases at J, with 16 bases between. There are 13 residues in the CDR3. Partial CDR3 DNA: TGCAGTGCAAGACCAGGCGGGGGCCAGCCC. This codes for CSARPGGGQP. The full-length CDR3 reads as CSARPGGGQPQHF.

This clone was seen ten or more times. The read ends 3 residues before the CDR3 terminus; that terminus is restored from the germline J gene. V usage is TRBV6-1 and J usage is TRBJ1-1; a possible D gene is TRBD1 (5 bases). The CDR3 is 14 residues long. Germline loops: CDR1 MNHNS, CDR2 SASEGT. The germline V and J ends were trimmed by 2 bases and 3 bases, with 10 bases remaining between them. The chain's CDR3 is CASSEQGEYTEAFF. CDR3 bases read: TGTGCCAGCAGTGAACAGGGAGAGTACACTGAA.

In the case of this clone: The CDR3 goes on 3 residues after the read ends, and that part is filled in from the germline J gene. The chain links TRBV30 to TRBJ2-7, with 7 bases identical to TRBD1. The length of the CDR3 is 13 residues. V gave up 1 base and J gave up 3 bases; unmatched junction bases: 3. The germline gives CDR1 GTSNPN, CDR2 SVGIG (reference sequence). The CDR3 DNA, read in part, is TGTGCCTGGAGTGAAGGGGGCCTCTACGAG. Translated: CAWSEGGLYE. In full, the CDR3 reads CAWSEGGLYEQYF.

This clone was detected ten times or more. With the read ending 3 residues before the CDR3 end, the germline J gene is used to fill in that end. The genes are TRBV20-1 and TRBJ2-7; 8 bases agree with TRBD2. V shed 4 bases, J shed 0 bases, and the junction held 11 bases outside the gene matches. The CDR3 has 16 amino acids. Germline CDR1 reads DFQATT; CDR2 reads SNEGSKA (reference sequence). Partial CDR3 DNA: TGCAGTGCTATTAGGTCGGGGGGGGTCGGCTCCTACGAG. It codes for CSAIRSGGVGSYE. The whole CDR3 is CSAIRSGGVGSYEQYF.

This clone was found many times. The CDR3 goes on 3 residues after the read ends, and that part is filled in from the germline J gene. V is TRBV20-1 and J is TRBJ2-5, with a weak D call TRBD2 (6 bases). Germline CDR1 reads DFQATT; CDR2 reads SNEGSKA (reference sequence). This CDR3 contains 12 residues. Trimming shortened V by 4 bases and J by 3 bases, and 9 bases separated the two germline ends. The CDR3 bases that were read are TGCAGTGCTAAGCCGGGGGAAGAGACC. Its protein product is CSAKPGEET. The CDR3 as a whole reads CSAKPGEETQYF.

This clone was seen many times. The CDR3 goes on 3 residues after the read ends, and that part is filled in from the germline J gene. This chain uses TRBV6-1 with TRBJ2-3; TRBD2 matches at 9 bases. Germline assignment: CDR1 MNHNS and CDR2 SASEGT. This CDR3 contains 15 residues. Trimming cost V 2 bases and J 2 bases; bases outside gene matches: 2. CDR3 DNA, as far as it was read: TGTGCCAGCAGTGAACTAGCGGGGATCACAGATACG. Its protein product is CASSELAGITDT. The whole CDR3 is CASSELAGITDTQYF.

The sample holds many counts of this clone. The missing CDR3 end, 3 residues past where the read stops, is filled in from the germline J gene. This sequence joins TRBV19 and TRBJ1-5, with TRBD1 matching over 9 bases. V gave up 8 bases and J gave up 6 bases; unmatched junction bases: 20. The CDR3 loop spans 18 amino acids. Per germline, CDR1 LNHDA and CDR2 SQIVND (reference sequence). CDR3 in amino acids: CASRKGRTGVEGAQPQHF. Partial CDR3 DNA: TGTGCCAGTCGAAAGGGGCGGACAGGGGTGGAAGGAGCTCAGCCC.

This clone was seen many times. The DNA ends 3 residues before the CDR3 does, and the rest of the CDR3 is filled in from the germline J gene. This chain connects TRBV7-3 to TRBJ2-3; D not certain. The germline V gene has CDR1 SGHTA and CDR2 FQGTGA. The V end was cut by 1 base, the J end by 2 bases, with 13 bases between. The CDR3 has 16 amino acids. Here the CDR3 reads CASSLSPGLSTDTQYF. The part of the CDR3 DNA that was read is TGTGCCAGCAGCTTAAGTCCAGGCCTCTCCACAGATACG. Full variable domain (remainder filled in from reference TRBV7-3 and TRBJ2-3): GAGVSQTPSNKVTEKGKYVELRCDPISGHTALYWYRQSLGQGPEFLIYFQGTGAADDSGLPNDRFFAVRPEGSVSTLKIQRTERGDSAVYLCASSLSPGLSTDTQYFGPGTRLTVL.